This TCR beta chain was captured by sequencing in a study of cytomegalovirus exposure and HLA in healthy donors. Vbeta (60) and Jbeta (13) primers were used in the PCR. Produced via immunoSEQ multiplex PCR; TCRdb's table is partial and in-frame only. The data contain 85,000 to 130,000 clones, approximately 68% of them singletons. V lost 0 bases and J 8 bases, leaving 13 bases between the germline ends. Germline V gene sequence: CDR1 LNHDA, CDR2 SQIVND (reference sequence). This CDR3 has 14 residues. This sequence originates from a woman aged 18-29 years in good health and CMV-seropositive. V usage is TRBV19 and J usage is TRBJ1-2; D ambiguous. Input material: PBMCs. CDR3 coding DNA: TGTGCCAGTAGTATAGATCCCCGGGGAGGCGGCTACACCTTC. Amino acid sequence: CASSIDPRGGGYTF. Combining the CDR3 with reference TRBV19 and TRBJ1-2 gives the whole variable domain DGGITQSPKYLFRKEGQNVTLSCEQNLNHDAMYWYRQDPGQGLRLIYYSQIVNDFQKGDIAEGYSVSREKKESFPLTVTSAQKNPTAFYLCASSIDPRGGGYTFGSGTRLTVV.